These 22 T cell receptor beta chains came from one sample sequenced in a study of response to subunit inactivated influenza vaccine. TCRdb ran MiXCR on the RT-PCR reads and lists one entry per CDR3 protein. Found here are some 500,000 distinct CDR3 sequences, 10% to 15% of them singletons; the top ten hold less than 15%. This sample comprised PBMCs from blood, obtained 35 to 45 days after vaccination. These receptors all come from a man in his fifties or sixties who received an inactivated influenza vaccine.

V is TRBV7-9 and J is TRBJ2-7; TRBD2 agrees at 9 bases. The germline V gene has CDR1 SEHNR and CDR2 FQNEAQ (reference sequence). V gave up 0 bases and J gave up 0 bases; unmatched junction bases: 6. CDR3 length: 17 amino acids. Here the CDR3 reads CASSLASGRGGSYEQYF. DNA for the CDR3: TGTGCCAGCAGCTTAGCGTCTGGGCGGGGGGGCTCCTACGAGCAGTACTTC.

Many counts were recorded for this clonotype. The CDR3 DNA follows: TGCGCCAGCAGCGCCGCCGGGACGGAAGAGACCCAGTACTTC. The encoded protein is CASSAAGTEETQYF. The gene calls are TRBV5-1 and TRBJ2-5; D possibly uses TRBD1 or TRBD2 (5 bases each). V gave up 4 bases and J gave up 3 bases, with 13 bases separating them. This CDR3 contains 14 residues. The germline CDR1 and CDR2 sequences are SGHRS and YFSETQ.

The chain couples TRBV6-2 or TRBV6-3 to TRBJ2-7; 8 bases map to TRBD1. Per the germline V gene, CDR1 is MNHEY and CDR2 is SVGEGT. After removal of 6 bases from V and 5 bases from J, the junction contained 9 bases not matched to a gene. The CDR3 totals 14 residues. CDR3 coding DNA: TGTGCCAGCAGCCGGACAGGGTTCTTCCACGAGCAGTACTTC. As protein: CASSRTGFFHEQYF.

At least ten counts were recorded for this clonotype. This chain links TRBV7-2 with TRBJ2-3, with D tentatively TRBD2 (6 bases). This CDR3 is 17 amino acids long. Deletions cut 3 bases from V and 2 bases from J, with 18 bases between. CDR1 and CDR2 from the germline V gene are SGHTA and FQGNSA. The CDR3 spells CASSFALSGLYTDTQYF. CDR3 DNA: TGTGCCAGCAGCTTCGCCCTCTCGGGACTCTACACAGATACGCAGTATTTT.

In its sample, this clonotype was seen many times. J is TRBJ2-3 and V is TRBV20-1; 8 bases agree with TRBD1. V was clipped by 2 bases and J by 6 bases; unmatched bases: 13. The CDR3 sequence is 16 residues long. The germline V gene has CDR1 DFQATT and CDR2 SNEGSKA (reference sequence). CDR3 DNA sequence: TGCAGTGCTAGACCGCGACAGGGGCCGCTAGTGGATACGCAGTATTTT. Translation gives CSARPRQGPLVDTQYF.

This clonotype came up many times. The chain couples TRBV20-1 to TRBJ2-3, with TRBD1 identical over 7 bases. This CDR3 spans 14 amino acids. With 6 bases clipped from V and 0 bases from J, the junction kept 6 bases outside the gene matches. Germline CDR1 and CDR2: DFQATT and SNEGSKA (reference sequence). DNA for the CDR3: TGCAGTGCCCCTATGACAGGGAGCACAGATACGCAGTATTTT. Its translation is CSAPMTGSTDTQYF.

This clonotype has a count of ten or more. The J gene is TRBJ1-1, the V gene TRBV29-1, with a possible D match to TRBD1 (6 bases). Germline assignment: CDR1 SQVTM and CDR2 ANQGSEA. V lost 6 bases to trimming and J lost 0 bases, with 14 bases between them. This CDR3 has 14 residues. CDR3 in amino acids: CSVRWGLMNTEAFF. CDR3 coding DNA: TGCAGCGTCCGCTGGGGGCTGATGAACACTGAAGCTTTCTTT. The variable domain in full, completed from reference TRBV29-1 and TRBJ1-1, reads SAVISQKPSRDICQRGTSLTIQCQVDSQVTMMFWYRQQPGQSLTLIATANQGSEATYESGFVIDKFPISRPNLTFSTLTVSNMSPEDSSIYLCSVRWGLMNTEAFFGQGTRLTVV.

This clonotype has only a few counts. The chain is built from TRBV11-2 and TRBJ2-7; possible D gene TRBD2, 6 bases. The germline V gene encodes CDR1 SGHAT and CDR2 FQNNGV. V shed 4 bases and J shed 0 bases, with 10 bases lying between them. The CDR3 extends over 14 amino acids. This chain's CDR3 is CASSWPRGSYEQYF. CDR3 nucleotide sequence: TGTGCCAGCAGCTGGCCGCGGGGCTCCTACGAGCAGTACTTC.

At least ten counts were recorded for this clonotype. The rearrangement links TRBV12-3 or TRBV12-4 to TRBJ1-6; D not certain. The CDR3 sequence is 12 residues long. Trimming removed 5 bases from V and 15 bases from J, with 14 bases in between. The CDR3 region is CASSPTPTNLHF. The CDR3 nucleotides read TGTGCCAGCAGTCCCACGCCGACCAACCTCCACTTT.

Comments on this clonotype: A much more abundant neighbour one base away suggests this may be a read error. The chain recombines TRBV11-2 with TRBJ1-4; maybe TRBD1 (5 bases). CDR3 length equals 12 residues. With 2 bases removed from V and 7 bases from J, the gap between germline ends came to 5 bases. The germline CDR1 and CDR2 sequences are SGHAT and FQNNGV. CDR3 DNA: TGTGCCAGCAGCTTACAGGGTGAAAAACTGTTTTTT. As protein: CASSLQGEKLFF.

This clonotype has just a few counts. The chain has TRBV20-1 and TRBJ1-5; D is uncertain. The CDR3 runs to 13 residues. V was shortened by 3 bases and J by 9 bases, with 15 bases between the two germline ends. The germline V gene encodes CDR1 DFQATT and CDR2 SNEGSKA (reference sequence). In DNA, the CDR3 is TGCAGTGCTAGGGCGAAACCTGTCCCGCCCCAGCATTTT. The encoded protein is CSARAKPVPPQHF.

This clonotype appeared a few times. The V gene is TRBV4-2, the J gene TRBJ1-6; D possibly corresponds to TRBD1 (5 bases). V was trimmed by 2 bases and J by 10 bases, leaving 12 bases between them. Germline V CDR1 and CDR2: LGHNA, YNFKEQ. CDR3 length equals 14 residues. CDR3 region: CASSQTGSDSPLHF. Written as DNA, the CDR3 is TGTGCCAGCAGCCAAACAGGATCGGACTCACCCCTCCACTTT.

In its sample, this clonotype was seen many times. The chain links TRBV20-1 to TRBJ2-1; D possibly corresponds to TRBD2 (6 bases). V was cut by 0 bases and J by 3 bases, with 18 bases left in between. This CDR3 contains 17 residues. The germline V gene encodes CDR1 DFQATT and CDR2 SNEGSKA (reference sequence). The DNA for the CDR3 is TGCAGTGCTAGAGATCCCTCCGGGACTCGCCGCTACAATGAGCAGTTCTTC. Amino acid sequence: CSARDPSGTRRYNEQFF.

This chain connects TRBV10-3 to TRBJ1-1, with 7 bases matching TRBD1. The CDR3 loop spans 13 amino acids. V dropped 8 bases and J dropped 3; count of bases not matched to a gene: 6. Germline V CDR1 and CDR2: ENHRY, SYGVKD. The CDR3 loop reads CAIATGTYTEAFF. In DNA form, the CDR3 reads TGTGCCATCGCGACAGGGACCTACACTGAAGCTTTCTTT.

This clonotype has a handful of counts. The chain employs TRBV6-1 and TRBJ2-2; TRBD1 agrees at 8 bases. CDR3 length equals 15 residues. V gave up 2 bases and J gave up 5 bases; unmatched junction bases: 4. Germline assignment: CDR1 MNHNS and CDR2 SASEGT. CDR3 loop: CASSEQGALTGELFF. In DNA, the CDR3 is TGTGCCAGCAGTGAACAGGGGGCGCTGACCGGGGAGCTGTTTTTT.

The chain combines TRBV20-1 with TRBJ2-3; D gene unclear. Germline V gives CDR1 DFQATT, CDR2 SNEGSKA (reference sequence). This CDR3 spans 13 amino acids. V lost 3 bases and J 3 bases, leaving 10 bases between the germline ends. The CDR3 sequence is CSARSPGTDTQYF. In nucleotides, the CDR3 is TGCAGTGCTAGGTCCCCAGGAACAGATACGCAGTATTTT.

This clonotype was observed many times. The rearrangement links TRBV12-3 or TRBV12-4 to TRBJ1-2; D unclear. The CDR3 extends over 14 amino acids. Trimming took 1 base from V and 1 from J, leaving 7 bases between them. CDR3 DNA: TGTGCCAGCAGTTTAGGGCAGTATAACTATGGCTACACCTTC. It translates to CASSLGQYNYGYTF.

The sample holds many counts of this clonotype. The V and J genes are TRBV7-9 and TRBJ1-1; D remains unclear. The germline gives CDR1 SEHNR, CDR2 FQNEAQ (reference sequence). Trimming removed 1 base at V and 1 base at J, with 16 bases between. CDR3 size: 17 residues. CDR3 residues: CASSLVKFGRRNTEAFF. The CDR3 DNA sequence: TGTGCCAGCAGCTTAGTCAAGTTTGGAAGGAGGAACACTGAAGCTTTCTTT.

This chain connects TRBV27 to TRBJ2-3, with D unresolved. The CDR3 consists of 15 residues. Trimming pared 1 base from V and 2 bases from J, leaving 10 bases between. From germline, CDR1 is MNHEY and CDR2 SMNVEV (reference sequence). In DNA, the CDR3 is TGTGCCAGCAGTTTATATACGACCCTCACAGATACGCAGTATTTT. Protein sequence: CASSLYTTLTDTQYF.

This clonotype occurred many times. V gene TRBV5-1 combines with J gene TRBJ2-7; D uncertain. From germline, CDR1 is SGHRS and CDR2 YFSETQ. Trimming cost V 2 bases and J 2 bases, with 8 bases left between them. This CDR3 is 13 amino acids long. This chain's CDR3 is CASSFDPTYEQYF. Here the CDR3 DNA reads TGCGCCAGCAGCTTCGACCCTACCTACGAGCAGTACTTC.

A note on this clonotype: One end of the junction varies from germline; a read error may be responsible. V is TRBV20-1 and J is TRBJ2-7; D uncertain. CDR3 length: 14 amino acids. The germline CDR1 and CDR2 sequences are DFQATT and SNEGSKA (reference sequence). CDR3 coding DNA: TGCTGTGCTAGAGTCCCCCCCCCAAGGTACGAGCAGTACTTC. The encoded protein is CCARVPPPRYEQYF.

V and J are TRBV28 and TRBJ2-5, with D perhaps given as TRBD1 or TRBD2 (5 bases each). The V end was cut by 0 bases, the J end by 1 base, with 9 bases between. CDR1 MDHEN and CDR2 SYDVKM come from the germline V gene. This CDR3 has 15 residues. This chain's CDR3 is CASSLWGRPQETQYF. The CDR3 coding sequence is TGTGCCAGCAGTTTATGGGGACGCCCCCAAGAGACCCAGTACTTC.